This T cell receptor beta chain was recovered during a study of beta chain features in type 1 diabetes. Worth noting for this clone: Its specificity is not known.

cDNA synthesis used the whole RNA isolate, giving expressed TCRB sequences. Libraries were prepared by immunoSEQ multiplex PCR; TCRdb keeps only in-frame clonotypes and omits some of them. The profile covers more than 200,000 clones, with roughly 17% appearing a single time and approximately 0.086% taken by the ten largest. CD4+ naive, central memory, regulatory and stem cell-like memory cells were sorted via CD45RO/CCR7/CD25/CD127/CD95/CD27. The CDR3 is 15 residues long. Germline V gives CDR1 SEHNR, CDR2 FQNEAQ (reference sequence). Trimming removed 0 bases from V and 3 bases from J; junction bases left unmatched: 4. The study's findings and limits: Patients and controls would share equally any PCR tilt toward shorter templates. When VDJ junctions were examined, type 1 diabetes patients showed fewer insertions and more deletions. Sequencing of cDNA might inflate the share of cells that strongly express TCR. Shortening of TCRB CDR3s, moderate but significant, appeared in all four CD4+ subsets of Type 1 diabetes patients.

This TCR was recovered from a man younger than 45 with type 1 diabetes. V gene TRBV7-9 combines with J gene TRBJ1-2, with 7 bases lining up with TRBD1. The material sequenced was naive CD4+ T cells from blood. CDR3 DNA sequence: TGTGCCAGCAGCTTAGCTTCGGGACAGCACTATGGCTACACCTTC. Residues: CASSLASGQHYGYTF.